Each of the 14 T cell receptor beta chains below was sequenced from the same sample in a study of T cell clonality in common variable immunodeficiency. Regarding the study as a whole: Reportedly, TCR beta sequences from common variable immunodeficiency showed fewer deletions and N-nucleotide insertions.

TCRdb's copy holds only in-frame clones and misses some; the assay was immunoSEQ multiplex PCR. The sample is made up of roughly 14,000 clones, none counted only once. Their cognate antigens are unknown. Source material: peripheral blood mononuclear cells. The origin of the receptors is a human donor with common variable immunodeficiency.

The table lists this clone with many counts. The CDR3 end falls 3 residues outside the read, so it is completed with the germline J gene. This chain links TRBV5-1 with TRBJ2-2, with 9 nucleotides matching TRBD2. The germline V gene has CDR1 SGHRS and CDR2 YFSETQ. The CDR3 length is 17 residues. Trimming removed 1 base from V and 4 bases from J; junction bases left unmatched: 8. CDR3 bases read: TGCGCCAGCAGCTTGCTCTTGCTAGCGGGAACCACCGGGGAG. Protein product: CASSLLLLAGTTGE. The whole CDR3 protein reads CASSLLLLAGTTGELFF.

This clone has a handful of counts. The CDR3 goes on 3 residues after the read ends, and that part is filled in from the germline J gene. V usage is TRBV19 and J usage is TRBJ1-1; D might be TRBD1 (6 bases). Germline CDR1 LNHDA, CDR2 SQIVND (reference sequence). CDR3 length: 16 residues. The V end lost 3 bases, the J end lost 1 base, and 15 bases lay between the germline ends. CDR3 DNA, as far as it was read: TGTGCCAGTAGTATTAATCCAGGGGAGTGGAACACTGAA. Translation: CASSINPGEWNTE. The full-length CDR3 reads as CASSINPGEWNTEAFF.

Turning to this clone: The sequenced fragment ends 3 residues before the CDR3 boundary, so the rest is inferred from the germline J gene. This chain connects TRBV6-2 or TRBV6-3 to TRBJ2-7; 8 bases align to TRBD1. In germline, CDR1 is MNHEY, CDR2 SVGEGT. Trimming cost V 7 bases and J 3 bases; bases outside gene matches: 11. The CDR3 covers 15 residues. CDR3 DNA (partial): TGTGCCAGCACTTCCCCGGGACAGGCGTTCTACGAG. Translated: CASTSPGQAFYE. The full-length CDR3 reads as CASTSPGQAFYEQYF.

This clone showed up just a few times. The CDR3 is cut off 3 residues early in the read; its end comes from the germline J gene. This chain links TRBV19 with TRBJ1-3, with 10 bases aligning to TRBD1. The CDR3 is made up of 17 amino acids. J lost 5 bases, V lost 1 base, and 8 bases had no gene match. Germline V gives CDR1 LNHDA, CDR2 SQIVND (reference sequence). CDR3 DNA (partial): TGTGCCAGTAGTATAGGCACCGGGACAGGGGCAAGAAACACC. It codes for CASSIGTGTGARNT. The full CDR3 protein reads CASSIGTGTGARNTIYF.

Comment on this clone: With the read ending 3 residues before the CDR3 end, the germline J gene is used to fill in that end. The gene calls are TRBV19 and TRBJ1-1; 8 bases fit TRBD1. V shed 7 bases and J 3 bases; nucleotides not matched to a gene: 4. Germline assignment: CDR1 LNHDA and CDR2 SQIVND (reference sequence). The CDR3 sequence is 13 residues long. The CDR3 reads CASNLDRDTEAFF. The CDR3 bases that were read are TGTGCCAGTAATCTGGACAGGGACACTGAA.

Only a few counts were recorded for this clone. The CDR3 bases that were read are TGCAGTGCTAGAGATCTTGCCAGCTACAATGAG. Amino acid sequence: CSARDLASYNE. From start to end, the CDR3 is CSARDLASYNEQFF. V gene TRBV20-1 combines with J gene TRBJ2-1; D gene ambiguous. The read falls 3 residues short of the CDR3 end, and the missing part is taken from the germline J gene. The CDR3 extends over 14 amino acids. Germline loops: CDR1 DFQATT, CDR2 SNEGSKA (reference sequence). Trimming removed 0 bases from V and 3 bases from J, with 9 bases in between.

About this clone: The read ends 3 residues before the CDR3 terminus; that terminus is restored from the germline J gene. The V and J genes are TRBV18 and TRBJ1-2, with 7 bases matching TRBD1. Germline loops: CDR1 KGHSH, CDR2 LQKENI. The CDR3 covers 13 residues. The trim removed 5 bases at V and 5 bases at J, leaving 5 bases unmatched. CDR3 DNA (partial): TGTGCCAGCTCAATCGACAGGGTTTATGGC. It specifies CASSIDRVYG. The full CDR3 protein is CASSIDRVYGYTF.

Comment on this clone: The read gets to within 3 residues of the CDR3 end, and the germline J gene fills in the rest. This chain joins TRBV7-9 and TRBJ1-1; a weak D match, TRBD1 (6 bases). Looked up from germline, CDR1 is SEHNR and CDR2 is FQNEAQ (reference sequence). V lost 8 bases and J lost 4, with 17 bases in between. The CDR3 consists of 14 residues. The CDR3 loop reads CASGERQGFTEAFF. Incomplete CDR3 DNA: TGTGCCAGCGGAGAGAGGCAGGGGTTCACTGAA. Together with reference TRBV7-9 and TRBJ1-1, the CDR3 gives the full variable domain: DTGVSQNPRHKITKRGQNVTFRCDPISEHNRLYWYRQTLGQGPEFLTYFQNEAQLEKSRLLSDRFSAERPKGSFSTLEIQRTEQGDSAMYLCASGERQGFTEAFFGQGTRLTVV.

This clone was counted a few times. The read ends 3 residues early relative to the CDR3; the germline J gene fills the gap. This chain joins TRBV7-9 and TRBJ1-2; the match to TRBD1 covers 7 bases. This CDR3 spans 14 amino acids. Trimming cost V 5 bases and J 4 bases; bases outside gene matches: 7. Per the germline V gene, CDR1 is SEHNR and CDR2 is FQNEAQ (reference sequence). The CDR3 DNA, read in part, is TGTGCCAGCAGCCAGTCGGACAGGTTCTATGGC. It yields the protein CASSQSDRFYG. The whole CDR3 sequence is CASSQSDRFYGYTF.

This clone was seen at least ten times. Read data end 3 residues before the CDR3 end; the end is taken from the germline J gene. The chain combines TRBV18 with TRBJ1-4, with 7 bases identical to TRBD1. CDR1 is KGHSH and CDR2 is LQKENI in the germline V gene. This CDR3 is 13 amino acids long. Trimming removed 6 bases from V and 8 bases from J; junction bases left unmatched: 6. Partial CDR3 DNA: TGTGCCAGCTCCGGGACAGCACTCGAAAAA. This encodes CASSGTALEK. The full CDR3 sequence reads CASSGTALEKLFF.

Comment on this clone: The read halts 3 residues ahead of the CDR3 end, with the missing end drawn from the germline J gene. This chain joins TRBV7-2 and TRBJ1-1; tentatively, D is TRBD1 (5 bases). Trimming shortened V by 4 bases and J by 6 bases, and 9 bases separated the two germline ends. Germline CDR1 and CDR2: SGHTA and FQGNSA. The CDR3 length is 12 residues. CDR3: CASSSYRPEAFF. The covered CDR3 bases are TGTGCCAGCAGCTCCTACAGGCCTGAA. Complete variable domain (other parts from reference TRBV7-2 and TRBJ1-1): GAGVSQSPSNKVTEKGKDVELRCDPISGHTALYWYRQSLGQGLEFLIYFQGNSAPDKSGLPSDRFSAERTGGSVSTLTIQRTQQEDSAVYLCASSSYRPEAFFGQGTRLTVV.

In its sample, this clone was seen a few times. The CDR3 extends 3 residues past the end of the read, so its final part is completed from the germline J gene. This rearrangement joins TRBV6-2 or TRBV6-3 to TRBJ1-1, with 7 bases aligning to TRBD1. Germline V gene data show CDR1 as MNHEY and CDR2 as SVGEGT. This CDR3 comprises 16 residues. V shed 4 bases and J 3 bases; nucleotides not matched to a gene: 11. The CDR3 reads CASSFYRGAVDTEAFF. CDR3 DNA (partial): TGTGCCAGCAGTTTCTACAGGGGCGCGGTGGACACTGAA.

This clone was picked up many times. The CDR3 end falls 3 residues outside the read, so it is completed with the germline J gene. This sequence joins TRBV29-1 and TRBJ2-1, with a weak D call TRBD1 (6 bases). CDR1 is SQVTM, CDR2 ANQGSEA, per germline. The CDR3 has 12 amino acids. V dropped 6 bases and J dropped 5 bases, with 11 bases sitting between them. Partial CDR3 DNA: TGCAGCGTCGCGACAGGAAACAATGAG. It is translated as CSVATGNNE. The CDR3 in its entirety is CSVATGNNEQFF.

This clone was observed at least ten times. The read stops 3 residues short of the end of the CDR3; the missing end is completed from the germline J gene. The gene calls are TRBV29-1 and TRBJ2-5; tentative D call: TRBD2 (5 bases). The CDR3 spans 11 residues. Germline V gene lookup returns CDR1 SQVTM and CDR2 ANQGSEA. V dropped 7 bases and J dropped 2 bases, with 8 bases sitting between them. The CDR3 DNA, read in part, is TGCAGCGCCCGGGGTCAAGAGACC. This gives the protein CSARGQET. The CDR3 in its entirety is CSARGQETQYF. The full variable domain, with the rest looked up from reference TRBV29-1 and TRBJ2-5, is SAVISQKPSRDICQRGTSLTIQCQVDSQVTMMFWYRQQPGQSLTLIATANQGSEATYESGFVIDKFPISRPNLTFSTLTVSNMSPEDSSIYLCSARGQETQYFGPGTRLLVL.